One T cell receptor (beta chain) is described in this entry. No antigen is known for it. This sample is drawn from a study of T cells in localized non-small cell lung cancer. J gave up 6 bases and V 3 bases, and 2 bases lay outside the gene matches. CDR1 and CDR2 from the germline V gene are MNHEY and SMNVEV (reference sequence). The CDR3 length is 15 residues. Study-wide results and limits: It was uninvolved adjacent lung that showed the highest T cell clonality, exceeding tumor. Turning up in adjacent lung were a median approximately 50 of the top 100 tumor clones. The study linked higher blood T cell density to longer overall survival. Because sequencing included only one region (of the tumor), heterogeneity remains possible.

Clones were sequenced by immunoSEQ multiplex PCR, and TCRdb holds only the in-frame ones, with some missing. The sample lists about 27,000 clones; 90% were seen once. This receptor was taken from a woman aged 40-69 years with stage I lung adenocarcinoma. Material: peripheral blood, obtained before any cancer treatment. The V call is TRBV27, the J call TRBJ1-6; 10 bases line up with TRBD1. CDR3: CASSFGDRGNSPLHF. The DNA for the CDR3 is TGTGCCAGCAGTTTCGGGGACAGGGGTAATTCACCCCTCCACTTT.